A selection of T cell receptor beta chains follows, all from one sample in a study of blood T cell repertoires in COVID-19. The table came from immunoSEQ multiplex PCR; TCRdb's copy has only in-frame clones and leaves some out. The table has 70,000 or so clones, around 78% seen once; the top ten hold 15% to 17%. Sample: peripheral blood. The receptors come from a human donor in a cohort sampled during active COVID-19. CDR3s leave out the opening cysteine and the closing phenylalanine or tryptophan. Each record gives: V gene, D gene, J gene, CDR3 protein. D genes are given only for firm matches.

>TRBV27|.|TRBJ2-7
ASSRRITYEQY
>TRBV7-9|TRBD2|TRBJ2-1
ASSYQTSGDEQF
>TRBV12-3/TRBV12-4|.|TRBJ2-5
ASSFFSEETQY
>TRBV5-4|.|TRBJ2-7
ASSPPPGLPYEQY
>TRBV14|TRBD2|TRBJ2-1
ASSRLAGIYNEQF
>TRBV6-4|.|TRBJ1-5
ASIPREGVMEPQH
>TRBV5-1|TRBD2|TRBJ2-5
ASTLNGLEETQY
>TRBV28|.|TRBJ1-1
ASTTPGEAF
>TRBV30|TRBD1|TRBJ1-4
AWSTSSDRGTNEKLF
>TRBV7-6|.|TRBJ2-3
ASSLGQGSTDTQY
>TRBV6-1|TRBD2|TRBJ2-5
ASSERVGGRASETQY
>TRBV28|.|TRBJ1-3
ASQPTLGVAGNTIY
>TRBV4-2|TRBD1|TRBJ1-2
ASSQDYDRGRGGYT
>TRBV10-3|.|TRBJ1-4
AISADSHEKLF
>TRBV7-2|TRBD1|TRBJ1-5
ASRQTGGYQPQH
>TRBV19|TRBD1|TRBJ2-7
ASSFSGTGDLYEQY
>TRBV6-2/TRBV6-3|.|TRBJ1-5
ASSSMARQGTQPQH
>TRBV30|.|TRBJ2-1
AWSAHPESEQF
>TRBV10-3|TRBD1|TRBJ2-7
AISTVTGGSTYEQY
>TRBV27|.|TRBJ2-1
ASSSFFRGRNEQF
>TRBV4-2|.|TRBJ2-7
ASSRTVTSYEQY
>TRBV7-9|.|TRBJ2-7
ASSLAAAVTYEQY
>TRBV5-4|TRBD1|TRBJ2-1
ASSLGQGVNYNEQF
>TRBV25-1|TRBD1|TRBJ1-3
ASSERGTGAGNTIY
>TRBV13|.|TRBJ1-1
ASRDRQAPNTEAF
>TRBV29-1|TRBD2|TRBJ2-7
SALPSGSRNEQY
>TRBV9|TRBD2|TRBJ2-5
ASSPTSGRGETQY
>TRBV6-5|TRBD1|TRBJ1-1
ASSMARDREKSAF
>TRBV19|TRBD1|TRBJ1-4
ASSSGTVGEKLF
>TRBV7-6|TRBD1|TRBJ1-2
ASSLGQARGYT
>TRBV6-1|.|TRBJ1-2
ASSEVRGPRQYYGYT
>TRBV19|TRBD1|TRBJ2-7
ASSPRDRDLYEQY
>TRBV30|.|TRBJ2-1
AWSVSLRARGNEQF
>TRBV11-2|.|TRBJ2-7
ASSFGVDSYEQY
>TRBV7-8|.|TRBJ2-2
ASSLGRGKPGTGELF
>TRBV27|.|TRBJ1-3
ASSLWQGGTGNTIY
>TRBV11-2|.|TRBJ2-7
ASSLIFGYEEMAYEQY
>TRBV10-3|TRBD2|TRBJ2-1
AINPTWEGDEQF
>TRBV6-1|TRBD1|TRBJ1-1
ASSDQGAIRDTEAF
>TRBV5-1|.|TRBJ2-1
ASSPDKIDRPSSYNEQF
>TRBV5-4|TRBD1|TRBJ1-2
ASSLQQGASGYT
>TRBV2|TRBD1|TRBJ1-2
ASEILGGAGGYT
>TRBV6-5|.|TRBJ1-6
ASGGTGYSPLH
>TRBV3-1/TRBV3-2|TRBD2|TRBJ2-1
ASSHIGGSEGEQF
>TRBV20-1|.|TRBJ2-7
PSERGREQY
>TRBV28|TRBD1|TRBJ1-5
ASSLAGQGVSNQPQH
>TRBV7-8|.|TRBJ1-6
ASSLQPATGNYNSPLH
>TRBV30|TRBD1|TRBJ1-2
AWSVGQVYGYT
>TRBV7-2|.|TRBJ1-6
ASSPEGYNSPLH
>TRBV14|TRBD1|TRBJ1-6
ASSYGQGHSPLH
>TRBV7-9|TRBD1|TRBJ1-2
ASSLDRAGYT
>TRBV5-6|TRBD2|TRBJ2-1
ASKLARGAGDEQF
>TRBV24-1|TRBD1|TRBJ2-7
ATGGGQGTHEQY
>TRBV30|TRBD1|TRBJ1-2
ACPRRTGPRGYT
>TRBV15|.|TRBJ2-5
ATSRDRGTQY
>TRBV14|.|TRBJ1-4
ASSQAFRNNEKLF
>TRBV4-2|.|TRBJ2-2
ASSSPTSKTGELF
>TRBV7-8|.|TRBJ1-1
ASSPRGKLEAF
>TRBV5-6|.|TRBJ2-3
ASSPSFGGDTQY